One sample yielded the 25 T cell receptor beta chains listed below, sequenced in a study of OX40 agonist ivuxolimab in advanced cancers. The data were produced by immunoSEQ multiplex PCR, yet TCRdb's version contains in-frame clones alone and is incomplete. The sample yields some 95,000 clones, around 82% seen once. The sample here was CD4+ or CD8+ T cells sorted from blood, taken in a trial of the OX40 agonist ivuxolimab. Every receptor here comes from an adult with an advanced solid tumor such as melanoma, head and neck, liver or kidney cancer.

This chain links TRBV25-1 with TRBJ2-5; D uncertain. The CDR3 length is 14 residues. Trimming took 0 bases from V and 5 from J, leaving 10 bases between them. Germline-derived CDR1 and CDR2 are MGHDK and SYGVNS. Here the CDR3 DNA reads TGTGCCAGCAGTGAATATCTCGGTAGGGAGACCCAGTACTTC. This sequence encodes CASSEYLGRETQYF.

The V and J genes are TRBV28 and TRBJ2-1; 10 positions agree with TRBD2. V dropped 6 bases and J dropped 6; count of bases not matched to a gene: 8. CDR3 length equals 15 residues. The V gene's germline CDR1 is MDHEN and CDR2 SYDVKM. Here the CDR3 reads CASSHLAGVANEQFF. DNA for the CDR3: TGTGCCAGCAGCCATCTAGCGGGAGTCGCCAATGAGCAGTTCTTC.

This clone came up once. The chain carries TRBV5-1 and TRBJ2-1, with D perhaps TRBD1 or TRBD2 (6 bases each). Germline V CDR1 and CDR2: SGHRS, YFSETQ. The CDR3 contains 16 residues. Trimming took 4 bases from V and 3 from J, leaving 17 bases between them. For the CDR3, the DNA is TGCGCCAGCAGCCCGAGGGGGGCCAGACTCTACAATGAGCAGTTCTTC. It specifies CASSPRGARLYNEQFF.

The rearrangement links TRBV18 to TRBJ2-7; the D gene is possibly TRBD2 (6 bases). This CDR3 comprises 15 residues. Trimming pared 4 bases from V and 2 bases from J, leaving 15 bases between. Looked up from germline, CDR1 is KGHSH and CDR2 is LQKENI. The DNA of the CDR3 is TGTGCCAGCTCACTCACCCGGGACTCAACCTACGAGCAGTACTTC. Protein sequence: CASSLTRDSTYEQYF.

This chain connects TRBV10-3 to TRBJ1-4, with D unclear. Germline-derived CDR1 and CDR2 are ENHRY and SYGVKD. V lost 0 bases to trimming and J lost 0 bases, with 8 bases between them. The CDR3 has 16 amino acids. The CDR3 is CAISESETATNEKLFF. The CDR3 region has the DNA TGTGCCATCAGTGAGTCTGAAACTGCAACTAATGAAAAACTGTTTTTT.

This clone turned up a few times. The V call is TRBV5-1, the J call TRBJ2-1; D ambiguous. Germline CDR1 is SGHRS and CDR2 is YFSETQ. Trimming took off 4 bases at V and 7 bases at J, with 12 bases between the two ends. This CDR3 region has 13 residues. CDR3 DNA: TGCGCCAGCAGCGGGCTTTGGGGTAATGAGCAGTTCTTC. It is translated as CASSGLWGNEQFF.

As regards this clone: One end of the junction fails to match germline, which may point to a read error. The rearrangement uses TRBV7-7 and TRBJ2-5; 10 bases line up with TRBD2. The CDR3 has 17 residues. Germline V gene data show CDR1 as SSHAT and CDR2 as FNYEAQ (reference sequence). CDR3 sequence: CASSLDGASGGQETQYF. For the CDR3, the DNA is TGTGCTAGCAGCCTCGATGGGGCTAGCGGGGGTCAAGAGACCCAGTACTTC.

The sample holds one count of this clone. The chain combines TRBV6-6 with TRBJ2-5; unclear D gene. Germline assignment: CDR1 MNHNY and CDR2 SVGAGI (reference sequence). With 6 bases removed from V and 5 bases from J, the gap between germline ends came to 4 bases. This CDR3 spans 10 amino acids. CDR3 protein: CASREETQYF. The DNA for the CDR3 is TGTGCCAGCAGGGAGGAGACCCAGTACTTC.

This rearrangement joins TRBV18 to TRBJ2-1, with 11 bases matching TRBD2. The germline V gene encodes CDR1 KGHSH and CDR2 LQKENI. Unmatched junction bases numbered 7, after V lost 0 bases and J lost 9 bases. This CDR3 comprises 16 residues. DNA for the CDR3: TGTGCCAGCTCACCACCGACTAGCGGGGTAGAGGGTGAGCAGTTCTTC. It codes for CASSPPTSGVEGEQFF.

The chain recombines TRBV27 with TRBJ2-7; D remains ambiguous. The CDR3 contains 11 residues. Germline loops: CDR1 MNHEY, CDR2 SMNVEV (reference sequence). The V end was cut by 8 bases, the J end by 3 bases, with 8 bases between. CDR3 in amino acids: CASGSHYEQYF. The DNA for the CDR3 is TGTGCCAGCGGTTCCCACTACGAGCAGTACTTC.

As for this clone: Germline and junction disagree at one end, which may indicate a read error. The genes are TRBV7-2 and TRBJ2-7; TRBD2 aligns across 14 bases. This CDR3 spans 15 amino acids. Looked up from germline, CDR1 is SGHTA and CDR2 is FQGNSA. For the CDR3, the DNA is TGTGCCAGCAGATTAGGACTAGCGGGGGGCTACGAGCAGTACTTC. Its translation: CASRLGLAGGYEQYF.

V is TRBV5-6 and J is TRBJ2-7, with unresolved D. This CDR3 comprises 11 residues. Germline-derived CDR1 and CDR2 are SGHDT and YYEEEE. V was clipped by 6 bases and J by 7 bases, with 11 bases between them. The CDR3 region is CASTLDGEQYF. As DNA, the CDR3 is TGTGCCAGCACCCTAGACGGGGAGCAGTACTTC.

In this sample, this clone turned up once. The chain links TRBV7-3 to TRBJ2-5; perhaps TRBD1 as D (5 bases). Germline-derived CDR1 and CDR2 are SGHTA and FQGTGA. V lost 5 bases and J lost 1, with 17 bases in between. This CDR3 comprises 16 residues. CDR3 protein: CASSPTGRRGQETQYF. The CDR3 nucleotides read TGTGCCAGCAGCCCCACCGGGCGTAGGGGCCAAGAGACCCAGTACTTC.

Here the CDR3 reads CASSFQGQGGQPQHF. In nucleotides, the CDR3 is TGCGCCAGCAGCTTCCAAGGACAGGGTGGACAGCCCCAGCATTTT. The chain is built from TRBV5-1 and TRBJ1-5; 8 bases are shared with TRBD1. This CDR3 region has 15 residues. In germline, CDR1 is SGHRS, CDR2 YFSETQ. Trimming took 2 bases from V and 7 from J; bases not matched to a gene: 8.

This chain uses TRBV19 with TRBJ2-1; D gene ambiguous. This CDR3 comprises 16 residues. Trimming removed 0 bases from V and 2 bases from J, with 11 bases in between. The germline CDR1 and CDR2 sequences are LNHDA and SQIVND (reference sequence). CDR3 coding DNA: TGTGCCAGTAGTATAGAAGGGTTAGGGACCTACAATGAGCAGTTCTTC. It yields the protein CASSIEGLGTYNEQFF.

V usage is TRBV7-2 and J usage is TRBJ1-5; possible D gene TRBD1, 5 bases. The CDR3 contains 18 residues. Germline CDR1 SGHTA, CDR2 FQGNSA. V was clipped by 1 base and J by 0 bases, with 16 bases between them. The CDR3 spells CASSLGEIQGYSNQPQHF. The DNA of the CDR3 is TGTGCCAGCAGCTTAGGAGAAATCCAGGGTTATAGCAATCAGCCCCAGCATTTT.

This chain links TRBV7-2 with TRBJ2-7, with D hard to call. The germline V gene has CDR1 SGHTA and CDR2 FQGNSA. The CDR3 spans 13 residues. The V gene lost 4 bases and the J gene lost 7 bases, with 14 bases spanning the gap. CDR3 DNA sequence: TGTGCCAGCAGCTCCCCGGTCCAAAGGGAGCAGTACTTC. It translates to CASSSPVQREQYF.

V usage is TRBV6-5 and J usage is TRBJ1-1; no clear D. Germline V gene lookup returns CDR1 MNHEY and CDR2 SVGAGI. Trimming took off 7 bases at V and 4 bases at J, with 7 bases between the two ends. The CDR3 extends over 11 amino acids. Here the CDR3 DNA reads TGTGCCAGCACCCTGGGCACTGAAGCTTTCTTT. Amino acids: CASTLGTEAFF.

This chain uses TRBV11-3 with TRBJ2-7, with D hard to call. With 3 bases removed from V and 5 bases from J, the gap between germline ends came to 11 bases. Germline loops: CDR1 SGHNT, CDR2 YENEEA. The CDR3 runs 13 residues. The CDR3 loop reads CASSFGVVDEQYF. The DNA for the CDR3 is TGTGCCAGCAGCTTTGGCGTAGTGGACGAGCAGTACTTC. Drawing the rest from reference TRBV11-3 and TRBJ2-7, the complete variable domain is EAGVVQSPRYKIIEKKQPVAFWCNPISGHNTLYWYLQNLGQGPELLIRYENEEAVDDSQLPKDRFSAERLKGVDSTLKIQPAELGDSAVYLCASSFGVVDEQYFGPGTRLTVT.

The chain uses TRBV11-2 and TRBJ2-7, with D perhaps matching TRBD1 (6 bases). Trimming took off 3 bases at V and 3 bases at J, with 12 bases between the two ends. The CDR3 spans 14 residues. Per the germline V gene, CDR1 is SGHAT and CDR2 is FQNNGV. Here the CDR3 reads CASSFDRNRYEQYF. CDR3 nucleotides: TGTGCCAGCAGCTTCGACAGGAACCGCTACGAGCAGTACTTC.

This chain links TRBV5-6 with TRBJ1-5; possible D gene TRBD1, 6 bases. This CDR3 contains 13 residues. Deletions cut 2 bases from V and 7 bases from J, with 10 bases between. CDR1 and CDR2 from the germline V gene are SGHDT and YYEEEE. CDR3 DNA: TGTGCCAGCAGCTTTTGGGGGGCCCAGCCCCAGCATTTT. Its translation: CASSFWGAQPQHF.

This CDR3 reads CATRLNRDRDYGYTF. For the CDR3, the DNA is TGTGCCACCAGACTGAACCGGGACAGAGACTATGGCTACACCTTC. The rearrangement uses TRBV15 and TRBJ1-2, with TRBD1 matching 7 bases. The CDR3 is 15 amino acids. Trimming took 6 bases from V and 3 from J; bases not matched to a gene: 10. Germline values: CDR1 LNHNV, CDR2 YYDKDF (reference sequence).

V and J are TRBV11-2 and TRBJ2-6; D ambiguous. Germline V CDR1 and CDR2: SGHAT, FQNNGV. The CDR3 is 14 residues long. V was trimmed by 6 bases and J by 0 bases, leaving 6 bases between them. The CDR3 is CASRRVSGANVLTF. The CDR3 coding sequence is TGTGCCAGCAGACGAGTCTCTGGGGCCAACGTCCTGACTTTC.

The genes are TRBV5-1 and TRBJ2-5; 7 nucleotides line up with TRBD2. The CDR3 has 17 amino acids. Germline CDR1 is SGHRS and CDR2 is YFSETQ. J gave up 0 bases and V 4 bases, and 12 bases lay outside the gene matches. The CDR3 DNA is TGCGCCAGCAGCGGCGGGGGAGGGAGTCCGTACCAAGAGACCCAGTACTTC. Its protein is CASSGGGGSPYQETQYF.

The rearrangement links TRBV6-1 to TRBJ2-2; tentative D call: TRBD1 (5 bases). This CDR3 region has 17 residues. CDR1 and CDR2 from the germline V gene are MNHNS and SASEGT. The V end lost 2 bases, the J end lost 4 bases, and 17 bases lay between the germline ends. CDR3 loop: CASSEQVRAVGTGELFF. The CDR3 DNA follows: TGTGCCAGCAGTGAACAGGTCAGGGCTGTCGGCACCGGGGAGCTGTTTTTT.